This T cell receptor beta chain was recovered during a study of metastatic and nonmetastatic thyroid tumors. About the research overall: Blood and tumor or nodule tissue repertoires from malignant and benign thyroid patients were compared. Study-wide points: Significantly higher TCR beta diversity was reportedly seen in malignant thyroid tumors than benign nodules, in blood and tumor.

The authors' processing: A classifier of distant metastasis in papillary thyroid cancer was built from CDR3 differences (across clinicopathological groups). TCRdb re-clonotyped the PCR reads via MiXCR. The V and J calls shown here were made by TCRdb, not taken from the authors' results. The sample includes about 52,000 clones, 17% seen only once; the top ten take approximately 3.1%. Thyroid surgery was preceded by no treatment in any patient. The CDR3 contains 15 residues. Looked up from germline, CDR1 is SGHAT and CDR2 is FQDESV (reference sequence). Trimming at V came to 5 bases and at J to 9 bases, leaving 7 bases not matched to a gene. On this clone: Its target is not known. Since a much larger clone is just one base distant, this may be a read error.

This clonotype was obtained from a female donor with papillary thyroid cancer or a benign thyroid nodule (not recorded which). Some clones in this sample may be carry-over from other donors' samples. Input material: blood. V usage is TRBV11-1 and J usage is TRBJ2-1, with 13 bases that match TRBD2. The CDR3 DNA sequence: TGTGCCAGCAGCCCTTACGGGACTAGCGGGATTGAGCAGTTCTTC. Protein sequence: CASSPYGTSGIEQFF.